The subject of this entry is one T cell receptor beta chain. This CDR3 region has 15 residues. Germline loops: CDR1 SGHAT, CDR2 FQDESV (reference sequence). Trimming took 2 bases from V and 5 from J; bases not matched to a gene: 5. This entry is derived from a study of shared clonotypes between healthy human individuals. This table comes from immunoSEQ multiplex PCR, and its TCRdb copy is limited to in-frame clones, with some not included. The sample holds over 700,000 clones; roughly 72% are singletons and the top ten take over 1.5%. This chain uses TRBV11-1 with TRBJ2-1; 8 nucleotides line up with TRBD2. This sequence was found in a young woman in good health. The sequenced sample consisted of memory CD4+ T cells sorted from blood. The subset was: CD45RA-negative fraction. CDR3 coding DNA: TGTGCCAGCAGCTTATTAGCGGGGCGTAACAATGAGCAGTTCTTC. Translating it yields CASSLLAGRNNEQFF.